The rows below give T cell receptor beta chains drawn from one sample of a study of shared clonotypes between healthy human individuals. The data were produced by immunoSEQ multiplex PCR, yet TCRdb's version contains in-frame clones alone and is incomplete. Of approximately 2.3 million clones detected, more than 80% appear once; the ten largest clones hold 0.39%. Sequencing was performed on naive CD4+ T cells from PBMCs. All receptors come from a man aged 18 to 29 in good health. Some clones in this sample may be carry-over from other donors' samples. Each CDR3 is given with its conserved first and last residue. Fields, in order: J gene, clone size, D gene, V gene, CDR3 DNA, CDR3 protein. The D gene is left open where the match is weak. Some rows have no size entry. The others give once, few or many, or a class for an expanded clone.

>TRBJ2-1|.|TRBD2|TRBV7-9
TGTGCCAGCGGGATAGTAGCGGGAAAAAATGAGCAGTTCTTC
CASGIVAGKNEQFF
>TRBJ1-1|.|.|TRBV7-9
TGTGCCAGCAGCTTGGTGGAGATCGTGAACACTGAAGCTTTCTTT
CASSLVEIVNTEAFF
>TRBJ1-5|.|.|TRBV5-6
TGTGCCAGCAGCTTGGGGGGTGGGAATCAGCCCCAGCATTTT
CASSLGGGNQPQHF
>TRBJ1-3|.|TRBD1|TRBV18
TGTGCCAGCTCACTTTCCGGGACAGGCTCTGGAAACACCATATATTTT
CASSLSGTGSGNTIYF
>TRBJ2-7|.|.|TRBV6-5
TGTGCCAGCAGGAATCCAGGGATCTCCTACGAGCAGTACTTC
CASRNPGISYEQYF
>TRBJ1-2|.|.|TRBV28
TGTGCCAGCGGGACGGCAAACTATGGCTACACCTTC
CASGTANYGYTF
>TRBJ2-7|.|.|TRBV19
TGTGCCAGTAGTATTTCAGCAGGGGCCGACGAGCAGTACTTC
CASSISAGADEQYF
>TRBJ2-1|.|TRBD2|TRBV5-1
TGCGCCAGCAGCACCCAGGGACTAGGAAATGAGCAGTTCTTC
CASSTQGLGNEQFF
>TRBJ2-7|.|TRBD2|TRBV7-9
TGTGCCAGCAGCTGGGGGGCTAGCGGGAGTTACGAGCAGTACTTC
CASSWGASGSYEQYF
>TRBJ2-7|.|.|TRBV29-1
TGCAGCGTTGTCCCTTACGGGCTCTCCTACGAGCAGTACTTC
CSVVPYGLSYEQYF
>TRBJ1-5|.|.|TRBV7-2
TGTGCCAGCAGCCGTCCCGGGGGCAATCAGCCCCAGCATTTT
CASSRPGGNQPQHF
>TRBJ2-7|.|TRBD2|TRBV4-1
TGCGCCAGCAGCCATTTAGCGGGAGGGATCTACGAGCAGTACTTC
CASSHLAGGIYEQYF
>TRBJ1-2|.|.|TRBV7-2
TGTGCCAGCAGCCAAAGGGGGTGGGGCTACACCTTC
CASSQRGWGYTF
>TRBJ1-5|once|TRBD1|TRBV7-2
TGTGCCAGCAGTGGACAGGGGTCGGTGGAAGGCCAGCCCCAGCATTTT
CASSGQGSVEGQPQHF
>TRBJ1-2|.|.|TRBV27
TGTGCCAGCAGCGCCGGGGGCGGCTACACCTTC
CASSAGGGYTF
>TRBJ2-7|.|TRBD2|TRBV10-3
TGTGCCATCAGTGATCCCGACCGGGACGGGGGGTTTAGAGGGAGCTCCTACGAGCAGTACTTC
CAISDPDRDGGFRGSSYEQYF
>TRBJ2-1|.|.|TRBV29-1
TGCAGCGTTTCGGACTACTTCGGGGAGTTCTTC
CSVSDYFGEFF
>TRBJ1-1|.|.|TRBV5-1
TGCGCCAGCAGCTTGAAGGACGGATTTGGAGCTTTCTTT
CASSLKDGFGAFF
>TRBJ1-2|few|.|TRBV19
TGTGCCACCAAAAGAACAGGAGCCTATGGCTACACCTTC
CATKRTGAYGYTF
>TRBJ1-5|.|.|TRBV6-1
TGTGCCAGCAGTGAAGCGGGAGGGGCTTGGAGCAATCAGCCCCAGCATTTT
CASSEAGGAWSNQPQHF
>TRBJ1-3|.|.|TRBV30
TGTGCCTGGAGTGTAGTCCTGGGCTACACCATATATTTT
CAWSVVLGYTIYF
>TRBJ2-5|once|.|TRBV7-7
TGTGCCAGCAGCCCAGGGACTGGGGAGACCCAGTACTTC
CASSPGTGETQYF
>TRBJ2-3|.|.|TRBV27
TGTGCCAGCAGTCTCTTAGCAGGCGATACGCAGTATTTT
CASSLLAGDTQYF
>TRBJ2-2|.|.|TRBV28
TGTGCCATCACCAGGGGGAACACCGGGGAGCTGTTTTTT
CAITRGNTGELFF
>TRBJ2-3|once|.|TRBV5-4
TGTGCCAGCAGCTTGGCCAGGGACTTCTACACAGATACGCAGTATTTT
CASSLARDFYTDTQYF
>TRBJ2-1|.|.|TRBV7-2
TGTGCCAGCAGCTTAGTGGGTCTAGTCGGCAATGAGCAGTTCTTC
CASSLVGLVGNEQFF
>TRBJ2-1|.|.|TRBV7-8
TGTGCCACCCGGGGGCCCTCGACCTACAATGAGCAGTTCTTC
CATRGPSTYNEQFF
>TRBJ2-1|.|TRBD2|TRBV7-3
TGTGCCAGCAGCTGGGGACTAGCCCGCAATGAGCAGTTCTTC
CASSWGLARNEQFF
>TRBJ1-1|.|.|TRBV6-4
TGTGCCAGCAGTGACGAGGTAGGCACTGAAGCTTTCTTT
CASSDEVGTEAFF
>TRBJ2-6|.|.|TRBV6-9
TGTGCCAGCAGTCGGGAGTTCTTACGACAAAGTCGGGCCAACGTCCTGACTTTC
CASSREFLRQSRANVLTF
>TRBJ2-5|.|.|TRBV5-1
TGCGCCAGCCAGGGGAGGCTCCGGGATGGGACCCAGTACTTC
CASQGRLRDGTQYF
>TRBJ2-1|.|.|TRBV28
TGTGCCAGCAGCAAACCCGCCTTGTGGTATGGAGGTGAGCAGTTCTTC
CASSKPALWYGGEQFF
>TRBJ2-5|few|.|TRBV11-1
TGTGCCAGCAGCGCTCGGGCATCACAGCGAAGGGAGACCCAGTACTTC
CASSARASQRRETQYF
>TRBJ2-5|.|.|TRBV2
TGTGCCAGCAGTGATGGAAGGCGCGGAGAGACCCAGTACTTC
CASSDGRRGETQYF
>TRBJ1-1|.|.|TRBV18
TGTGCCAGCTCACAAGACAGGCAGAACACTGAAGCTTTCTTT
CASSQDRQNTEAFF
>TRBJ2-5|.|TRBD2|TRBV6-5
TGTGCCAGCAGAATAGCGGGAGGGCCAGAGACCCAGTACTTC
CASRIAGGPETQYF